These T cell receptor beta chains were read from a single sample in a study of cytomegalovirus exposure and HLA in healthy donors. The protocol was immunoSEQ multiplex PCR, while the TCRdb copy is restricted to in-frame clones and leaves out a portion. The data show 150,000 to 200,000 clones, with approximately 82% seen just once and under 2% held by the top ten. Sample: PBMCs. The receptors derive from a man in his forties in good health and CMV-seropositive. The CDR3 runs from the conserved cysteine through the conserved F or W. D genes are given only for firm matches. The size field is filled for only some rows; it gives once, few, many or a size class.

clone_size: -; v_call: TRBV5-5; j_call: TRBJ2-1; d_call: TRBD2; cdr3_nt: TGTGCCAGCAGCTTGGTACTAGCGGGGTCCAATGAGCAGTTCTTC; cdr3_aa: CASSLVLAGSNEQFF
clone_size: -; v_call: TRBV4-3; j_call: TRBJ2-1; d_call: TRBD2; cdr3_nt: TGCGCCAGCAGCCAAGCAGTTATAAGTCCGCGGGAGAGGACCTACAATGAGCAGTTCTTC; cdr3_aa: CASSQAVISPRERTYNEQFF
clone_size: -; v_call: TRBV6-1; j_call: TRBJ1-1; d_call: -; cdr3_nt: TGTGCCAGCAGTGAAGTGAGGACAGTAAACACTGAAGCTTTCTTT; cdr3_aa: CASSEVRTVNTEAFF
clone_size: -; v_call: TRBV29-1; j_call: TRBJ1-4; d_call: TRBD1; cdr3_nt: TGCAGCGTTTTAGGGACAGCTGAAAAACTGTTTTTT; cdr3_aa: CSVLGTAEKLFF
clone_size: -; v_call: TRBV18; j_call: TRBJ2-6; d_call: -; cdr3_nt: TGTGCCAGCTCACAGGGTCAGGGAAGCTCTGGGGCCAACGTCCTGACTTTC; cdr3_aa: CASSQGQGSSGANVLTF
clone_size: -; v_call: TRBV7-2; j_call: TRBJ2-3; d_call: TRBD1; cdr3_nt: TGTGCCAGCAGCAAGAGGGACAGCCAGGTGCATGGTACGCAGTATTTT; cdr3_aa: CASSKRDSQVHGTQYF
clone_size: -; v_call: TRBV28; j_call: TRBJ2-7; d_call: -; cdr3_nt: TGTGCCAGCAGTTCCACAGGGGGGGCTCCCTACGAGCAGTACTTC; cdr3_aa: CASSSTGGAPYEQYF
clone_size: -; v_call: TRBV12-5; j_call: TRBJ2-1; d_call: -; cdr3_nt: TGTGCTAGTGCTCCCGGTGGTATTACCCCAGGTAGGGAGCAGTTCTTC; cdr3_aa: CASAPGGITPGREQFF
clone_size: -; v_call: TRBV28; j_call: TRBJ1-5; d_call: TRBD1; cdr3_nt: TGTGCCACCTCCACCAGGACAGGGGGCATCCAGCCCCAGCATTTT; cdr3_aa: CATSTRTGGIQPQHF
clone_size: -; v_call: TRBV7-6; j_call: TRBJ1-2; d_call: -; cdr3_nt: TGTGCCAGCAGCTTAGAAGCGGGCAATAACTATGGCTACACCTTC; cdr3_aa: CASSLEAGNNYGYTF
clone_size: -; v_call: TRBV5-1; j_call: TRBJ1-1; d_call: -; cdr3_nt: TGCGCCAGCAGCTTAGCAGGGGCCACCGACTATGCTGAAGCTTTCTTT; cdr3_aa: CASSLAGATDYAEAFF
clone_size: -; v_call: TRBV19; j_call: TRBJ2-7; d_call: -; cdr3_nt: TGTGCCAGTAGTATCCAGCGCTCCTACGAGCAGTACTTC; cdr3_aa: CASSIQRSYEQYF
clone_size: -; v_call: TRBV19; j_call: TRBJ1-2; d_call: -; cdr3_nt: TGTGCCAGCATGGCAAGTAACTATGGCTACACCTTC; cdr3_aa: CASMASNYGYTF
clone_size: -; v_call: TRBV19; j_call: TRBJ2-3; d_call: -; cdr3_nt: TGTGCCAGTAGTATCGGCGGGGCAGATACGCAGTATTTT; cdr3_aa: CASSIGGADTQYF
clone_size: few; v_call: TRBV7-9; j_call: TRBJ1-1; d_call: -; cdr3_nt: TGTGCCAGCAGCTTAGTGGGGGGGACGAACACTGAAGCTTTCTTT; cdr3_aa: CASSLVGGTNTEAFF
clone_size: few; v_call: TRBV9; j_call: TRBJ2-3; d_call: TRBD1; cdr3_nt: TGTGCCAGCAGCGGGGACAGGGAGGATGGCACAGATACGCAGTATTTT; cdr3_aa: CASSGDREDGTDTQYF
clone_size: -; v_call: TRBV5-1; j_call: TRBJ2-7; d_call: TRBD2; cdr3_nt: TGCGCCAGCAGCTTGGGGGGGGGTTACGAGCAGTACTTC; cdr3_aa: CASSLGGGYEQYF
clone_size: once; v_call: TRBV6-6; j_call: TRBJ1-2; d_call: -; cdr3_nt: TGTGCCAGCAGTTATGACAGGCCAAGATCAAACTATGGCTACACCTTC; cdr3_aa: CASSYDRPRSNYGYTF
clone_size: -; v_call: TRBV5-1; j_call: TRBJ2-4; d_call: -; cdr3_nt: TGCGCCAGCAGCGAAGGGTTCGTAGCGTCCAACATTCAGTACTTC; cdr3_aa: CASSEGFVASNIQYF